Sequencing of this T cell receptor (beta chain) was carried out in a study of blood T cell repertoires in COVID-19 (dated by TCRdb to the early 2020s). For context, the study as a whole: The collaborator samples originated in the United States, Italy and Spain and spanned the acute and convalescent phases of COVID-19. A freely available public database, intended as a resource for researchers studying the immune response to SARS-CoV-2, is where the repertoires were released. HLA class I and class II types, where available, came from metadata supplied by the sample provider rather than from assay-based typing. The dataset comprised deeply sampled blood TCRbeta repertoires from subjects exposed to, actively infected with, or recovered from COVID-19. The samples were drawn from two sources: the first 160 participants of the ongoing ImmuneRACE study, and fewer than 1,500 subjects contributed by 6 global collaborators. The prospective study material was composed of cDNA or gDNA derived from T cells, B-cell-depleted T cells, or PBMCs. Nearly every sample came with metadata listing a de-identified subject ID, COVID-19 status, age in years and sex.

A remark on this clone: What antigen it recognizes has not been identified. No clone much larger than this one lies a single base away; base qualities are absent.

The CDR3 spans 18 residues, from the cysteine through the phenylalanine. The retained sequence is limited to the CDR3, 54 bases, with the frame set at the first base. A distance of 25 bases separates the germline ends of V and J, which lose 7 bases and 1 base respectively. The germline V gene gives CDR1 as SGHNT and CDR2 as YENEEA. Each collaborating institution followed its own protocols to collect whole blood in K2EDTA tubes. For TCRbeta analysis, collaborators shipped samples in one of three forms: frozen whole blood, isolated PBMCs, or DNA extracted from either of those sample types. The full study reports these points: The quantity of clinical and demographic metadata differed by source and by participant and was supplied without curation.

The immunoSEQ Assay, a bias-controlled multiplex PCR, was used to amplify TCRbeta CDR3 regions from genomic DNA. In the authors' own workflow: Nucleated cell counts per sample were estimated from amplification of reference gene primers within the assay. Sequence reads were collapsed and filtered to measure the absolute abundance of every unique TCRbeta CDR3 rearrangement. For each sample, productive Simpson clonality was calculated by taking the square root of Simpson's diversity index across productive rearrangements. The immuneACCESS repertoire file appears here via TCRdb, limited to in-frame rearrangements. These files lack a portion of the clones; in checked studies, under half of the deficit traces to unresolved V genes, and the cause of the others is not known. V, J and clone size are taken as reported in that table, and D and trimming were inferred from the DNA itself. In this sample the table shows 150,000 to 200,000 clones, about 90% of which occur a single time. The biggest ten clones account for approximately 3% of the sample.

This clonotype was sampled from a man in his sixties with acute or convalescent COVID-19. The sample was peripheral blood. Recombination connected TRBV11-3 to TRBJ1-2, with TRBD1 perhaps the D gene, on 5 matching bases. CDR3 region: CASTTPAPRSGGNYGYTF. The nucleotides read TGTGCCAGCACGACGCCGGCACCCAGGTCCGGGGGTAACTATGGCTACACCTTC.